Below, 7 T cell receptor beta chains from the same sample are listed, as sequenced in a study of T cell responses to AZD1222 COVID-19 vaccine. Produced via immunoSEQ multiplex PCR; TCRdb's table is partial and in-frame only. The sample has fewer than 200,000 clones; more than 80% are singletons. Source: peripheral blood, taken on day 0 of AZD1222 vaccination. All receptors come from an adult in good health.

The chain joins TRBV9 to TRBJ2-7; the D gene could be TRBD1 or TRBD2 (6 bases each). This CDR3 comprises 17 residues. CDR1 is SGDLS and CDR2 is YYNGEE in the germline V gene. V lost 0 bases, J lost 2 bases, and 18 bases lay in between. CDR3 loop: CASSVGSGGHRPYEQYF. CDR3 DNA: TGTGCCAGCAGCGTAGGATCCGGGGGCCATCGCCCCTACGAGCAGTACTTC.

The sample holds one count of this clone. The V and J genes are TRBV28 and TRBJ2-1, with 7 bases matching TRBD2. The CDR3 loop spans 17 amino acids. CDR1 and CDR2 (germline): MDHEN, SYDVKM. With V trimmed by 3 bases and J by 2 bases, 10 bases remained unmatched. The CDR3 coding sequence is TGTGCCAGCAGTTTTGGGAAAGCTAGCGGAGCCTACAATGAGCAGTTCTTC. This translates into CASSFGKASGAYNEQFF.

The chain links TRBV13 to TRBJ1-6; D may be TRBD1 (6 bases). Germline V gene lookup returns CDR1 PRHDT and CDR2 FYEKMQ (reference sequence). The V and J ends lost 5 bases and 10 bases respectively, with 15 bases between them. The CDR3 length is 14 residues. CDR3 protein: CASSPRRGQSPLHF. DNA for the CDR3: TGTGCCAGCAGCCCTAGGCGGGGGCAGTCACCCCTCCACTTT.

The chain combines TRBV7-2 with TRBJ1-1, with D perhaps TRBD1 (6 bases). V lost 5 bases and J 1 base, leaving 14 bases between the germline ends. The CDR3 has 15 residues. The germline V gene has CDR1 SGHTA and CDR2 FQGNSA. CDR3 residues: CASSPIGQKNTEAFF. CDR3 coding DNA: TGTGCCAGCAGCCCTATCGGACAGAAGAACACTGAAGCTTTCTTT.

J is TRBJ1-2 and V is TRBV6-5; maybe TRBD1 (6 bases). Trimming shortened V by 8 bases and J by 4 bases, and 17 bases separated the two germline ends. The germline V gene encodes CDR1 MNHEY and CDR2 SVGAGI. The CDR3 is 14 amino acids. The CDR3 bases are TGTGCCAGCCGGGTCCAGGGGCATCTCTATGGCTACACCTTC. Its translation: CASRVQGHLYGYTF.

V gene TRBV7-9 combines with J gene TRBJ2-1, with 11 bases matching TRBD2. CDR1 SEHNR and CDR2 FQNEAQ come from the germline V gene (reference sequence). Trimming took 8 bases from V and 8 from J; bases not matched to a gene: 11. CDR3 length: 15 amino acids. In DNA, the CDR3 is TGTGCCAGCCGCCCCGGGACTAGCGGTAGCTATGAGCAGTTCTTC. Its translation is CASRPGTSGSYEQFF.

The rearrangement uses TRBV5-1 and TRBJ1-6; 8 positions agree with TRBD1. V shed 2 bases, J shed 5 bases, and the junction held 6 bases outside the gene matches. The CDR3 totals 16 residues. Germline lookup yields CDR1 SGHRS and CDR2 YFSETQ. Written as DNA, the CDR3 is TGCGCCAGCAGCTTACAGGGGGGCGTAGATAATTCACCCCTCCACTTT. Its translation: CASSLQGGVDNSPLHF.